This T cell receptor (beta chain) was identified in a study of blood T cell repertoires in COVID-19. Study details: Some COVID-19 samples were acute and others convalescent; all came from the United States, Italy and Spain. T cells, B-cell-depleted T cells, or PBMCs provided the cDNA or gDNA that served as material.

Original analysis: Counts of nucleated cells, estimated from reference gene primer amplification, were obtained. Here immunoSEQ multiplex PCR was the method, and the copy in TCRdb shows in-frame clones only, minus some. That table gives V, J and clone size, and the DNA gave D and trimming. The sample has tens of thousands of clones, around four fifths seen once; the top ten hold about 4.9%. The CDR3 length is 11 residues. V was shortened by 5 bases and J by 2 bases, with 6 bases between the two germline ends. Germline assignment: CDR1 SQVTM and CDR2 ANQGSEA. This chain uses TRBV29-1 with TRBJ2-5; D not resolved. This clonotype was sampled from a middle-aged man with active COVID-19. Sequencing input: peripheral blood. Here the CDR3 reads CSVNRQETQYF. CDR3 sequence (DNA): TGCAGCGTTAACAGACAAGAGACCCAGTACTTC.